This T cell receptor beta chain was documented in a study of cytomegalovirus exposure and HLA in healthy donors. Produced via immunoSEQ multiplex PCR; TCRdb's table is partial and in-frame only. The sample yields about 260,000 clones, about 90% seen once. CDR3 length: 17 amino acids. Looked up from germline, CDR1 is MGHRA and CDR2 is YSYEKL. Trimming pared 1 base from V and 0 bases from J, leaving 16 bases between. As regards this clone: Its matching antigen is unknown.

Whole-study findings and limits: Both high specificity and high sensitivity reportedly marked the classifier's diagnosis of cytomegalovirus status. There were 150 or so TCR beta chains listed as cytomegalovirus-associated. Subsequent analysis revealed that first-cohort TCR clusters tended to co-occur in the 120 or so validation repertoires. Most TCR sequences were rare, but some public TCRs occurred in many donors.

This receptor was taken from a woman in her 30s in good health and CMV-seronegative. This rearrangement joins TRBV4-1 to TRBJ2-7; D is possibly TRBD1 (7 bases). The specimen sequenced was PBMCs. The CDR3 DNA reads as TGCGCCAGCAGCCAAGGCCCCCGCGGGACAGCCTCCTACGAGCAGTACTTC. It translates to CASSQGPRGTASYEQYF.